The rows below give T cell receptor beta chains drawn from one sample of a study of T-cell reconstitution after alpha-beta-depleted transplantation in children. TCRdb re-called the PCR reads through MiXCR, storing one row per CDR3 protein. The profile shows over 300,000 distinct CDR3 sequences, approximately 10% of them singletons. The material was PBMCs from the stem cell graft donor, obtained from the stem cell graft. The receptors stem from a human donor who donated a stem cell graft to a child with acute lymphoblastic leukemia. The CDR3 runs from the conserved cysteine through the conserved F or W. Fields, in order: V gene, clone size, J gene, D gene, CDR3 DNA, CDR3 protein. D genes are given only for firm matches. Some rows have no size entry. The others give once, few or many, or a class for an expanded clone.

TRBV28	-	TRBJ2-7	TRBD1	TGTGCCAGCAGTTTGCGGCAGGGGGCTCTCGAGCAGTACTTC	CASSLRQGALEQYF
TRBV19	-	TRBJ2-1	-	TGTGCCAGTAGTATAACGAGCTTCTCCTACAATGAGCAGTTCTTC	CASSITSFSYNEQFF
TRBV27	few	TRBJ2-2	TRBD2	TGTGCCAGCAGTTTCCGCCTCGGACTAGCGGGAGGTTCCGGGGAGCTGTTTTTT	CASSFRLGLAGGSGELFF
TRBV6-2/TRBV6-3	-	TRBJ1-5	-	TGTGCCAGCAGTTACGCGGGGGGCGGTGGGCAGCCCCAGCATTTT	CASSYAGGGGQPQHF
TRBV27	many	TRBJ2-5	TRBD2	TGTGCCAGTAGTAGCGGGAGGGTGGAAGAGACCCAGTACTTC	CASSSGRVEETQYF
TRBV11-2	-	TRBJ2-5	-	TGTGCCAGCAGCCCCCTCTCAGGCCAAGAGACCCAGTACTTC	CASSPLSGQETQYF
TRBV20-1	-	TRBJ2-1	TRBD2	TGCAGTGCCCCCGGGACTAGTCCACGGGAGCAGTTCTTC	CSAPGTSPREQFF
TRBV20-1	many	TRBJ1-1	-	TGCAGTGCTAGAGCCGCTTTGGGGTCTATGAACACTGAAGCTTTCTTT	CSARAALGSMNTEAFF
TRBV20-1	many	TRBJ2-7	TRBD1	TGCAGTGCTAGACTCGGGACAGGCTCCTACGAGCAGTACTTC	CSARLGTGSYEQYF
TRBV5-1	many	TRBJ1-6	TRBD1	TGCGCCAGCAGCTTTCGTCCAGGACAGGGGAATTCACCCCTCCACTTT	CASSFRPGQGNSPLHF
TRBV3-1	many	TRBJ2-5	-	TGTGCCAGCAGCCGGGACGTACAAGAGACCCAGTACTTC	CASSRDVQETQYF
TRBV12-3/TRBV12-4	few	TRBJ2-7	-	TGTGCCAGCAGCTCTAGCCGGGGGATCGAGCAGTACTTC	CASSSSRGIEQYF
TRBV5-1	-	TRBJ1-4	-	TGCGCCAGCAGCTCGGGGGCAATCTCAACTAATGAAAAACTGTTTTTT	CASSSGAISTNEKLFF
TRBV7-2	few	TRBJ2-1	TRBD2	TGTGCCAGCACCATCAGTAGGGCTAGCGGGTCCAATGAGCAGTTCTTC	CASTISRASGSNEQFF
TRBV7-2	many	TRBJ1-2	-	TGTGCCAGCAGCTTAGCCGCAGCTAACTATGGCTACACCTTC	CASSLAAANYGYTF
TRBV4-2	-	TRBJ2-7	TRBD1	TGTGCCAGCAGCCAAGGGCGCGGGGGACAGGGGCCCTACGAGCAGTACTTC	CASSQGRGGQGPYEQYF
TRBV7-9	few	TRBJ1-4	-	TGTGCCAGCAGCTTAGGACAAGTGAATGAAAAACTGTTTTTT	CASSLGQVNEKLFF
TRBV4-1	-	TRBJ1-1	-	TGCGCCAGCAGCCAAGGTAGCGGCACGCCGAACACTGAAGCTTTCTTT	CASSQGSGTPNTEAFF
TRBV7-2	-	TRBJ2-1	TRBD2	TGTGCCAGCAGCTCAGCGGGACTAGCGGGAACCTACAATGAGCAGTTCTTC	CASSSAGLAGTYNEQFF
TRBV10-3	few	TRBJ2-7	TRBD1	TGTGCCATGGGGGGGACAGGGAGCTCCTACGAGCAGTACTTC	CAMGGTGSSYEQYF
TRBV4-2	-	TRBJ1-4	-	TGTGCCAGCAGCCAAGAACAGTGGACTAATGAAAAACTGTTTTTT	CASSQEQWTNEKLFF
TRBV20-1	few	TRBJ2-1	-	TGCAGTGCTAGAGTGCTAGTGTCCTACAATGAGCAGTTCTTC	CSARVLVSYNEQFF
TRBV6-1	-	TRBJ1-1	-	TGTGCCAGCAGTGTCGTGCAGGTCATGAACACTGAAGCTTTCTTT	CASSVVQVMNTEAFF
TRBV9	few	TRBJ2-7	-	TGTGCCAGCAGCGTATCTATGGGATGGGAGGATGAGCAGTACTTC	CASSVSMGWEDEQYF
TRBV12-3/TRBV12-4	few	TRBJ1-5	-	TGTGCCAGCAGTTTCTGGCAGTCTAGTCAGCCCCAGCATTTT	CASSFWQSSQPQHF
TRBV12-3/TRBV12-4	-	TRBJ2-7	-	TGTGCCAGCAGTTTTACCGCACAGGGTTCCTACGAGCAGTACTTC	CASSFTAQGSYEQYF
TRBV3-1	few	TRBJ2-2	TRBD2	TGTGCCAGCAGCCCGAGCGGGGGGAGCACCGGGGAGCTGTTTTTT	CASSPSGGSTGELFF
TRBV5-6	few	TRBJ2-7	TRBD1	TGTGCCAGCAGCGGAACGGACAGGACCACCCCCTACGAGCAGTACTTC	CASSGTDRTTPYEQYF
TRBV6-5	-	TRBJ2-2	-	TGTGCCAGCATGGCTGTCACCGGGGAGCTGTTTTTT	CASMAVTGELFF
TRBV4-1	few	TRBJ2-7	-	TGCGCCAGCAGCCAAGAACTGAGGGAGAACTACGAGCAGTACTTC	CASSQELRENYEQYF
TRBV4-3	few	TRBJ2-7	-	TGCGCCAGCAGCCAAGAACCGGGAGTGTACGAGCAGTACTTC	CASSQEPGVYEQYF
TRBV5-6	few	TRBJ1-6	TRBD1	TGTGCCAGCAGCTTGCGACAGGGGGCGAGGTGGTCCTATAATTCACCCCTCCACTTT	CASSLRQGARWSYNSPLHF
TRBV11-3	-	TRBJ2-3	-	TGTGCCAGCAGCGCCCGGGTCGGCGTGCGGGGCACAGATACGCAGTATTTT	CASSARVGVRGTDTQYF
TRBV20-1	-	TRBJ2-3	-	TGCAGTGGGCTGAGGGAAGGTGGCACAGATACGCAGTATTTT	CSGLREGGTDTQYF
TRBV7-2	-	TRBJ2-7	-	TGTGCCAGCCGCCAAGTGGGTTATGCGGACGAGCAGTACTTC	CASRQVGYADEQYF
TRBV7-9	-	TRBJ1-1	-	TGTGCCAGCAGCACCCGACAGGCTGAAGCTTTCTTT	CASSTRQAEAFF
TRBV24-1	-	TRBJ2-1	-	TGTGCCACCAAAAGGGATGATGAGCAGTTCTTC	CATKRDDEQFF
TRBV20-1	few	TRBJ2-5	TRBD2	TGCAGTGCTTCCCGGAGCGGGGTGCAAGAGACCCAGTACTTC	CSASRSGVQETQYF
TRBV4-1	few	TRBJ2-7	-	TGCGCCAGCAGCTCCATGGAGGAGCAGTACTTC	CASSSMEEQYF
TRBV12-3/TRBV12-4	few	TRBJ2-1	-	TGTGCCAGCGCGGGGCCCACCTACAATGAGCAGTTCTTC	CASAGPTYNEQFF
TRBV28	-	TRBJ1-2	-	TGTGCCAGCAGTTTATCCGGGTTCGGCTACACCTTC	CASSLSGFGYTF